A single sample is the source of the 5 T cell receptor beta chains below, sequenced in a study of blood T cell repertoires in COVID-19. TCRdb's table, derived via immunoSEQ multiplex PCR, lists solely in-frame clones and lacks some. The sample gives under 350,000 clones, about 92% of which show up once; around 2.5% is in the top ten. Source material: PBMCs or T cells enriched from blood (not recorded which). Receptor source: a man aged 55 to 70 who had recovered from COVID-19.

This clone occurred once. The DNA of the CDR3 is TGCGCCAGCAGCCATTCGACAGGCTCCCAGGCTATGAACACTGAAGCTTTCTTT. Encoded protein: CASSHSTGSQAMNTEAFF. V and J are TRBV5-1 and TRBJ1-1; tentatively, D is TRBD1 (6 bases). V was pared by 4 bases and J by 0 bases, with 22 bases between. The length of the CDR3 is 18 residues. The germline V gene has CDR1 SGHRS and CDR2 YFSETQ.

V and J are TRBV4-1 and TRBJ1-4; no clear D gene. CDR3 length equals 16 residues. V gave up 4 bases and J gave up 0 bases, with 12 bases separating them. CDR1 is MGHRA and CDR2 is YSYEKL in the germline V gene. CDR3 DNA: TGCGCCAGCAGCCCACAAGTGAGGACAACTAATGAAAAACTGTTTTTT. This encodes CASSPQVRTTNEKLFF.

The gene calls are TRBV5-6 and TRBJ1-5, with 7 bases matching TRBD1. There are 15 residues in the CDR3. J was trimmed by 3 bases and V by 4 bases; bases with no gene match: 7. The germline gives CDR1 SGHDT, CDR2 YYEEEE. The CDR3 region is CASSLGGTVNQPQHF. The CDR3 bases are TGTGCCAGCAGCCTGGGCGGGACAGTCAATCAGCCCCAGCATTTT. Full variable domain (rest looked up from reference TRBV5-6 and TRBJ1-5): DAGVTQSPTHLIKTRGQQVTLRCSPKSGHDTVSWYQQALGQGPQFIFQYYEEEERQRGNFPDRFSGHQFPNYSSELNVNALLLGDSALYLCASSLGGTVNQPQHFGDGTRLSIL.

The rearrangement uses TRBV7-3 and TRBJ2-3; 7 bases map to TRBD2. J was trimmed by 2 bases and V by 5 bases; bases with no gene match: 10. Germline values: CDR1 SGHTA, CDR2 FQGTGA. This CDR3 comprises 16 residues. Written as DNA, the CDR3 is TGTGCCAGCAGCCACCGGGCTAGCGGAATCACAGATACGCAGTATTTT. Protein sequence: CASSHRASGITDTQYF.

The chain combines TRBV5-1 with TRBJ1-2, with a possible D match to TRBD1 (6 bases). CDR3 length equals 16 residues. Deletions cut 4 bases from V and 3 bases from J, with 19 bases between. The germline CDR1 and CDR2 sequences are SGHRS and YFSETQ. The CDR3 sequence is CASSAKGERRDYGYTF. The CDR3, as DNA: TGCGCCAGCAGCGCCAAGGGGGAACGGCGGGACTATGGCTACACCTTC.